This is a list of T cell receptor beta chains from one sample in a study of T-cell memory formation after mild COVID-19. TCRdb used MiXCR to reprocess the 5' RACE reads, holding one entry per CDR3 protein. The sample holds 10,000 to 15,000 distinct CDR3 sequences, roughly 15% seen once. Sequencing used PBMCs or a T cell subset sorted from them (not recorded which). Receptors were obtained from a man aged 18 to 35 who had mild COVID-19 (a few samples of this study predate the infection). Cell type and time point are not known. Both conserved end residues are part of each CDR3. A D gene is named only where the DNA matches it firmly. Expanded clones get a size class; other rows say once, few or many, or leave the size out.

clone size,V gene,J gene,D gene,CDR3 protein,CDR3 DNA
many,TRBV4-2,TRBJ2-7,.,CASSQYGGIYEQYF,TGTGCCAGCAGCCAGTATGGGGGCATCTACGAGCAGTACTTC
many,TRBV29-1,TRBJ1-2,.,CSVVRAPGGYTF,TGCAGCGTTGTGCGGGCCCCGGGGGGCTACACCTTC
many,TRBV20-1,TRBJ1-6,.,CSARVGAGNSPLHF,TGCAGTGCTAGGGTAGGGGCCGGCAATTCACCCCTCCACTTT
many,TRBV7-3,TRBJ1-2,.,CASGSGGAAGYTF,TGTGCCAGCGGGTCTGGGGGTGCGGCCGGCTACACCTTC
many,TRBV6-2/TRBV6-3,TRBJ1-1,.,CASSYAARWGEAFF,TGTGCCAGCAGTTACGCCGCCCGTTGGGGAGAAGCTTTCTTT
many,TRBV4-3,TRBJ1-1,TRBD1,CASSQDGQGIRGTEAFF,TGCGCCAGCAGCCAAGACGGACAGGGGATTAGGGGCACTGAAGCTTTCTTT
many,TRBV5-1,TRBJ1-2,.,CASSANRVNYGYTF,TGCGCCAGCAGCGCGAACAGGGTTAACTATGGCTACACCTTC
few,TRBV1,TRBJ2-1,.,CTSSHRLLGEQFF,TGCACCAGCAGCCACCGGCTCCTGGGCGAGCAGTTCTTC
.,TRBV18,TRBJ1-6,.,CASSPRREISYNSPLHF,TGTGCCAGCTCACCGCGTCGGGAAATCTCCTATAATTCACCCCTCCACTTT
.,TRBV4-3,TRBJ1-1,.,CASSQWRVNTEAFF,TGCGCCAGCAGCCAATGGCGTGTGAACACTGAAGCTTTCTTT
.,TRBV6-2/TRBV6-3,TRBJ2-3,.,CASSLTETIRAFTDTQYF,TGTGCCAGCAGTTTGACCGAAACTATCAGGGCTTTCACAGATACGCAGTATTTT
many,TRBV27,TRBJ1-1,.,CASRTQSSAFF,TGTGCCAGCAGAACCCAAAGTTCGGCTTTCTTT
once,TRBV7-9,TRBJ2-5,TRBD2,CASSLGLAGGQETQYF,TGTGCCAGCAGCCTCGGACTAGCGGGAGGGCAAGAGACCCAGTACTTC
many,TRBV7-9,TRBJ2-5,.,CASSLKGRRVETQYF,TGTGCCAGCAGCTTAAAGGGAAGACGGGTAGAGACCCAGTACTTC
many,TRBV7-9,TRBJ2-3,.,CASSFGVVFSTDTQYF,TGTGCCAGCAGCTTCGGTGTAGTGTTTTCCACAGATACGCAGTATTTT
many,TRBV12-3/TRBV12-4,TRBJ2-1,TRBD2,CAIAGGDSYNEQFF,TGTGCCATCGCGGGGGGCGACTCCTACAATGAGCAGTTCTTC
many,TRBV4-3,TRBJ2-3,.,CASSQVFRDLSTDTQYF,TGCGCCAGCAGCCAAGTTTTCCGGGACCTAAGCACAGATACGCAGTATTTT
.,TRBV27,TRBJ2-7,TRBD2,CASSPWAHTSGRPYEQYF,TGTGCCAGCAGTCCCTGGGCCCATACTAGCGGACGCCCCTACGAGCAGTACTTC
.,TRBV5-1,TRBJ2-7,.,CASSLGQLEQYF,TGCGCCAGCAGCCTAGGACAGCTCGAGCAGTACTTC
many,TRBV15,TRBJ2-3,.,CATAPSVGTDTQYF,TGTGCCACCGCCCCTAGCGTAGGCACAGATACGCAGTATTTT
.,TRBV11-3,TRBJ1-1,.,CASSLDGSYSTEAFF,TGTGCCAGCAGCTTAGATGGCAGTTACTCCACTGAAGCTTTCTTT
many,TRBV7-8,TRBJ2-3,TRBD2,CASSLGGGANTDTQYF,TGTGCCAGCAGCCTGGGGGGAGGGGCGAACACAGATACGCAGTATTTT
many,TRBV3-1,TRBJ1-1,.,CASSQVWGVGTEAFF,TGTGCCAGCAGCCAAGTCTGGGGTGTCGGCACTGAAGCTTTCTTT
many,TRBV2,TRBJ1-5,TRBD1,CATRTGYVDQPQHF,TGTGCCACAAGGACAGGGTATGTGGATCAGCCCCAGCATTTT
many,TRBV6-2/TRBV6-3,TRBJ2-4,TRBD1,CASSGTGGRNIQYF,TGTGCCAGCAGTGGGACAGGGGGCCGGAACATTCAGTACTTC
many,TRBV9,TRBJ2-1,.,CASSVELGLYNEQFF,TGTGCCAGCAGCGTAGAACTTGGACTCTACAATGAGCAGTTCTTC
many,TRBV6-2/TRBV6-3,TRBJ2-7,.,CASSYRDNYEQYF,TGTGCCAGCAGTTACCGGGACAACTACGAGCAGTACTTC
few,TRBV5-1,TRBJ1-1,.,CASSFWGGTEAFF,TGCGCCAGCAGCTTCTGGGGGGGCACTGAAGCTTTCTTT
few,TRBV14,TRBJ1-1,TRBD1,CASRARTGTRDTEAFF,TGTGCCAGCAGAGCCCGGACAGGGACTAGGGACACTGAAGCTTTCTTT